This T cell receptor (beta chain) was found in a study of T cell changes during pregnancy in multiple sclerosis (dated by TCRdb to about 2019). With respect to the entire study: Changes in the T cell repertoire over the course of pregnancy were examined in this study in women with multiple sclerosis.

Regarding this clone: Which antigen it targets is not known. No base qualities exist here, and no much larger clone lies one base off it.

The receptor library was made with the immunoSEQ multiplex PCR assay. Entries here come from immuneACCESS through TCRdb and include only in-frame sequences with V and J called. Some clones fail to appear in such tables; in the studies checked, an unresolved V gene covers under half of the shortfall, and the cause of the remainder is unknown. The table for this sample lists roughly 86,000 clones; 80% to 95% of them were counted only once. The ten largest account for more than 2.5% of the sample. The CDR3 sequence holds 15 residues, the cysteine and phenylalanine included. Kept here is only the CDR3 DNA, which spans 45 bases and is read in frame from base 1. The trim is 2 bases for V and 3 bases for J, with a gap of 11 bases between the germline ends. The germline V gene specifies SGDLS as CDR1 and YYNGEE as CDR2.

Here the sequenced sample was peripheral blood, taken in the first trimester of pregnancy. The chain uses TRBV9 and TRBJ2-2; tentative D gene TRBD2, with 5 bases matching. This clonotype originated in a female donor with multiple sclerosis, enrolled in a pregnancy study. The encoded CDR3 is CASSVRMDYTGELFF. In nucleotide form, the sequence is TGTGCCAGCAGCGTGCGTATGGACTACACCGGGGAGCTGTTTTTT.